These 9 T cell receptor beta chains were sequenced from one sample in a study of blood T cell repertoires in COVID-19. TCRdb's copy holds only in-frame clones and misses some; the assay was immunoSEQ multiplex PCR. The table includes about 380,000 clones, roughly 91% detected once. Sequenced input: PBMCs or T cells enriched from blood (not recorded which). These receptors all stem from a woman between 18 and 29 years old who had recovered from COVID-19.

The CDR3: CASSPGGLSYEQYF. The CDR3 DNA sequence: TGTGCCAGCTCGCCCGGGGGGCTTTCCTACGAGCAGTACTTC. The chain couples TRBV18 to TRBJ2-7; D might be TRBD2 (7 bases). The CDR3 covers 14 residues. Germline V lookup: CDR1 KGHSH, CDR2 LQKENI. The V end lost 6 bases, the J end lost 1 base, and 13 bases lay between the germline ends.

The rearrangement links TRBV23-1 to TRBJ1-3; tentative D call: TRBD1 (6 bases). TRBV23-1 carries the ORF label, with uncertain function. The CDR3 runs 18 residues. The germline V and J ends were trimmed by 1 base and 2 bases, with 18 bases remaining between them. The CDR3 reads CASSQCGSGVKPGNTIYF. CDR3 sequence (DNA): TGCGCCAGCAGTCAATGTGGTTCAGGGGTGAAGCCTGGAAACACCATATATTTT.

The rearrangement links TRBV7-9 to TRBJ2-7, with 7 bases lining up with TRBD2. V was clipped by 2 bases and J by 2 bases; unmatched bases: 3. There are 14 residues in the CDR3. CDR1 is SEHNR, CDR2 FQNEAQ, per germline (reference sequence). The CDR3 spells CASSLRDYTYEQYF. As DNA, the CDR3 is TGTGCCAGCAGCTTAAGGGACTACACCTACGAGCAGTACTTC.

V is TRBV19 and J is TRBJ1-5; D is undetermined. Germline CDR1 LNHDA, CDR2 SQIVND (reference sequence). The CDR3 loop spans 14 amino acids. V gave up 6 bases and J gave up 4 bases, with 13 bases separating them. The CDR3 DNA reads TGTGCCAGTAGACTCAGAGGAATTAATCAGCCCCAGCATTTT. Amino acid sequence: CASRLRGINQPQHF.

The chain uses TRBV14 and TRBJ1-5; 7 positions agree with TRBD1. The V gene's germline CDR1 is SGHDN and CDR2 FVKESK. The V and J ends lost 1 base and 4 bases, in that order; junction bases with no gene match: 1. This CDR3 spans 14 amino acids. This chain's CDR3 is CASSQGQGNQPQHF. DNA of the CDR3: TGTGCCAGCAGCCAAGGACAGGGTAATCAGCCCCAGCATTTT.

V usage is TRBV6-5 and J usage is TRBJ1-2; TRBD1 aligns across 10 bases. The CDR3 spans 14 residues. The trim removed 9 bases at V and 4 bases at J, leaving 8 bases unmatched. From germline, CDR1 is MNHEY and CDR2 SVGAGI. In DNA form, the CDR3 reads TGTGCCAGTTGGCCGACAGGGGGCGGCTATGGCTACACCTTC. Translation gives CASWPTGGGYGYTF.

The CDR3 sequence: CASSRLGGETTEAFF. CDR3 coding DNA: TGTGCCAGCAGCCGGCTCGGGGGGGAGACCACTGAAGCTTTCTTT. The chain links TRBV11-3 to TRBJ1-1; a possible D gene is TRBD1 (5 bases). The germline CDR1 and CDR2 sequences are SGHNT and YENEEA. V was pared by 5 bases and J by 4 bases, with 17 bases between. This CDR3 has 15 amino acids. Filled out from reference TRBV11-3 and TRBJ1-1, the complete variable domain reads EAGVVQSPRYKIIEKKQPVAFWCNPISGHNTLYWYLQNLGQGPELLIRYENEEAVDDSQLPKDRFSAERLKGVDSTLKIQPAELGDSAVYLCASSRLGGETTEAFFGQGTRLTVV.

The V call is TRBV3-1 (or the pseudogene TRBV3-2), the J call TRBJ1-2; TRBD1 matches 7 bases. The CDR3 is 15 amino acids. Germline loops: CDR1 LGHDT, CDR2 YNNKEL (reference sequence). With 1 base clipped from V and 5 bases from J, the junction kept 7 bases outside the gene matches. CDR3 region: CASSQGPGQSYGYTF. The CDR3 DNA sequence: TGTGCCAGCAGCCAAGGGCCGGGACAGAGTTATGGCTACACCTTC.

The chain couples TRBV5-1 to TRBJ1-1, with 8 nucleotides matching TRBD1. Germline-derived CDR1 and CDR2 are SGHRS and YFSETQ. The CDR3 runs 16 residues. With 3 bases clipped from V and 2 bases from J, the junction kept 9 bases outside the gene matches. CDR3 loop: CASSWPSTGENTEAFF. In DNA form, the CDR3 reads TGCGCCAGCAGCTGGCCCTCGACAGGGGAAAACACTGAAGCTTTCTTT.